This T cell receptor (beta chain) is from a study of blood T cell repertoires in COVID-19. For the study at large: Material from acute and convalescent COVID-19 was sourced from the United States, Italy and Spain. The cDNA or gDNA used as material had been derived from T cells, B-cell-depleted T cells, or PBMCs.

As handled by the study authors: Cell counts per sample came from amplifying reference gene primers. The method was immunoSEQ multiplex PCR; TCRdb's version includes in-frame clones alone and lacks a portion of them. That table furnishes V, J and clone size, whereas the DNA furnished D and trimming. Among roughly 86,000 clones listed, around 87% were seen once. In its sample, this clone was seen a few times. Sequencing input: peripheral blood. The TCR comes from a man aged 35-49 years with acute or convalescent COVID-19.

The CDR3 loop reads CASSQVRGASGNTIYF. CDR3 bases: TGTGCCAGCAGCCAAGTGCGGGGGGCATCTGGAAACACCATATATTTT. This rearrangement joins TRBV3-1 (or the pseudogene TRBV3-2) to TRBJ1-3; D is perhaps TRBD1 (6 bases). Trimming shortened V by 1 base and J by 1 base, and 11 bases separated the two germline ends. Germline V lookup: CDR1 LGHDT, CDR2 YNNKEL (reference sequence). CDR3 length: 16 amino acids.